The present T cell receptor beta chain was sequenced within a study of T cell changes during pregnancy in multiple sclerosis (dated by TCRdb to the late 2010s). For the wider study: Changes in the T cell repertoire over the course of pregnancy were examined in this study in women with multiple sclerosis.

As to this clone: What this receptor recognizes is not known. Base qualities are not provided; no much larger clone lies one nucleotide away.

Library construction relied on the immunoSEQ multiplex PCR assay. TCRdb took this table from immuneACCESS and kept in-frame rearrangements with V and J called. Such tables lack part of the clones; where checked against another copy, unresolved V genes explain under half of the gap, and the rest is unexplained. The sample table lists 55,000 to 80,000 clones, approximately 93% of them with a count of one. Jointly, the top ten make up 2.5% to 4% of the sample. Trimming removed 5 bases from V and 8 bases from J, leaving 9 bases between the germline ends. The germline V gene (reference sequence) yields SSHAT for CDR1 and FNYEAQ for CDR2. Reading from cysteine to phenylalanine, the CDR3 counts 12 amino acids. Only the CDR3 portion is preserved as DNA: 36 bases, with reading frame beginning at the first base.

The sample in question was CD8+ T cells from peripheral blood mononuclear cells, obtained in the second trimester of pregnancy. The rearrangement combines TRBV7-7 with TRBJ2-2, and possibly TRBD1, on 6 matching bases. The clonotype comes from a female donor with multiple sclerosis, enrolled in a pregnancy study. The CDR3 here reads CASSPDRGELFF. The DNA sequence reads TGTGCCAGCAGCCCCGACAGGGGGGAGCTGTTTTTT.